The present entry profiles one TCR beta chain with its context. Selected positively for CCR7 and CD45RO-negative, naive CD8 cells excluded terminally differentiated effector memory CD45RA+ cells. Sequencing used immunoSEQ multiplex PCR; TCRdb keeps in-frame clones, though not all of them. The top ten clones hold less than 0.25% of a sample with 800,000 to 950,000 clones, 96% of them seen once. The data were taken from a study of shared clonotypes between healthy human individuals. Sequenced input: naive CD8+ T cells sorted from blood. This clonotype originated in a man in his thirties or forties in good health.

CDR3 bases: TGTGCCAGCAGTCCCCAACTGGGCTTCAATGAGCAGTTCTTC. Protein: CASSPQLGFNEQFF. This sequence joins TRBV28 and TRBJ2-1; no reliable D call. The CDR3 is 14 amino acids. V lost 5 bases and J lost 6, with 14 bases in between. The V gene's germline CDR1 is MDHEN and CDR2 SYDVKM.